Listed here are 26 T cell receptor beta chains from one sample, sequenced in a study of regulatory T cells in long-lasting Graves disease (dated by TCRdb to the early 2020s). Receptors were amplified or captured by multiplex PCR. Sequencing used an Illumina HiSeq 4000. iRepertoire HTBI primers and Arm-PCR amplification of CDR3 regions were used to construct TCR beta libraries. TCRdb passed the public sequencing reads through fastp at Q25 and MiXCR, retaining productive beta sequences. For every CDR3 protein sequence, its rows merge into one entry that carries the most common genes and DNA. In this sample the table shows about 430,000 distinct CDR3 sequences, roughly 23% of which occur a single time. 14% of the sample rests with the top ten. Explained via the paper, the time point label denotes: persistent/refractory GD, antithyroid drugs over 5 years with positive TRAb. For both TCR sequencing and RNA sequencing, RNA was extracted from PBMCs in TRIzol.

Sequenced material: peripheral blood mononuclear cells (PBMCs), taken when the disease was refractory, from a patient treated with antithyroid drugs. These receptors were collected from a female donor with Graves disease.

Many counts were recorded for this clonotype. The chain joins TRBV20-1 to TRBJ2-7; possible D gene TRBD2, 6 bases. V lost 3 bases, J lost 1 base, and 10 bases lay in between. CDR3 length: 13 amino acids. Per the germline V gene, CDR1 is DFQATT and CDR2 is SNEGSKA (reference sequence). CDR3 sequence (DNA): TGCAGTGCTAGCGGGAGCGGTTCCTACGAGCAGTACTTC. It codes for CSASGSGSYEQYF.

This clonotype occurred a few times. The CDR3 region is CASSQGLAATGELFF. In DNA form, the CDR3 reads TGTGCCAGCAGCCAGGGACTAGCGGCCACCGGGGAGCTGTTTTTT. The chain employs TRBV7-8 and TRBJ2-2; TRBD2 matches at 11 bases. V trimming: 5 bases; J trimming: 4 bases; junction bases outside the gene matches: 3. The CDR3 has 15 residues. CDR1 is SGHVS, CDR2 FQNEAQ, per germline.

The chain uses TRBV7-9 and TRBJ1-1; D gene ambiguous. Looked up from germline, CDR1 is SEHNR and CDR2 is FQNEAQ (reference sequence). V gave up 4 bases and J gave up 2 bases, with 8 bases separating them. The length of the CDR3 is 13 residues. The CDR3 reads CASSSRSNTEAFF. The CDR3 DNA follows: TGTGCCAGCAGCTCTAGGAGTAACACTGAAGCTTTCTTT.

This chain links TRBV12-3 or TRBV12-4 with TRBJ2-3; 9 bases align to TRBD2. The V segment lost 4 bases and the J segment 0 bases; nucleotides outside the gene matches: 5. This CDR3 has 16 residues. The CDR3 loop is CASSSPSGTSTDTQYF. The CDR3 DNA reads as TGTGCCAGCAGTTCACCTAGCGGGACTAGCACAGATACGCAGTATTTT.

This chain uses TRBV5-5 with TRBJ2-7, with 8 bases identical to TRBD1. Germline-derived CDR1 and CDR2 are SGHKS and YYEKEE (reference sequence). V was pared by 7 bases and J by 5 bases, with 5 bases of the junction left unmatched. The CDR3 contains 12 residues. CDR3 protein: CASWQGANEQYF. The DNA of the CDR3 is TGTGCCAGCTGGCAGGGGGCGAACGAGCAGTACTTC. The variable domain in full, with the rest retrieved from reference TRBV5-5 and TRBJ2-7, is DAGVTQSPTHLIKTRGQQVTLRCSPISGHKSVSWYQQVLGQGPQFIFQYYEKEERGRGNFPDRFSARQFPNYSSELNVNALLLGDSALYLCASWQGANEQYFGPGTRLTVT.

The V and J genes are TRBV2 and TRBJ2-1; D not resolved. V lost 6 bases to trimming and J lost 5 bases, with 17 bases between them. The germline V gene has CDR1 SNHLY and CDR2 FYNNEI. CDR3 size: 15 residues. For the CDR3, the DNA is TGTGCCAGCAGCCCTCCGAGGAGTGGAAACAATGAGCAGTTCTTC. Translated: CASSPPRSGNNEQFF.

The J gene is TRBJ1-4, the V gene TRBV6-1; 10 nucleotides align to TRBD1. Germline V gives CDR1 MNHNS, CDR2 SASEGT. This CDR3 spans 14 amino acids. With 6 bases clipped from V and 8 bases from J, the junction kept 6 bases outside the gene matches. The CDR3 coding sequence is TGTGCCAGCAGGGCCGGGACAGGGGAAGAAAAACTGTTTTTT. It codes for CASRAGTGEEKLFF.

This clonotype showed up many times. V usage is TRBV7-8 and J usage is TRBJ2-7, with D perhaps being TRBD1 or TRBD2 (5 bases each). V dropped 5 bases and J dropped 7 bases, with 30 bases sitting between them. The CDR3 runs 18 residues. Germline V gene lookup returns CDR1 SGHVS and CDR2 FQNEAQ. This CDR3 reads CASSPVVWGSSLLREQYF. The DNA of the CDR3 is TGTGCCAGCAGCCCAGTGGTTTGGGGGTCGTCCCTACTACGGGAGCAGTACTTC.

This clonotype was counted many times. The chain joins TRBV12-3 or TRBV12-4 to TRBJ1-2; no reliable D call. There are 12 residues in the CDR3. Trimming took off 2 bases at V and 5 bases at J, with 6 bases between the two ends. The CDR3, as DNA: TGTGCCAGCAGTTTAAAACGATATGGCTACACCTTC. Amino acid sequence: CASSLKRYGYTF.

This chain connects TRBV15 to TRBJ2-3; the D is unclear. CDR1 and CDR2 from the germline V gene are LNHNV and YYDKDF (reference sequence). This CDR3 has 13 residues. Trimming left V 2 bases short and J 2 bases short, with 5 bases between. The CDR3 loop reads CATSRLDTDTQYF. The CDR3 DNA follows: TGTGCCACCAGCAGATTGGACACAGATACGCAGTATTTT.

At least ten counts were recorded for this clonotype. The V gene is TRBV13, the J gene TRBJ1-2; D remains ambiguous. V dropped 2 bases and J dropped 3 bases, with 7 bases sitting between them. Germline CDR1 PRHDT, CDR2 FYEKMQ (reference sequence). The CDR3 runs to 13 residues. CDR3 bases: TGTGCCAGCAGCTTAATAACGGACTATGGCTACACCTTC. It encodes CASSLITDYGYTF. The entire variable domain, with the rest obtained from reference TRBV13 and TRBJ1-2, is as follows: AAGVIQSPRHLIKEKRETATLKCYPIPRHDTVYWYQQGPGQDPQFLISFYEKMQSDKGSIPDRFSAQQFSDYHSELNMSSLELGDSALYFCASSLITDYGYTFGSGTRLTVV.

This clonotype came up many times. V usage is TRBV27 and J usage is TRBJ2-2, with TRBD2 identical over 7 bases. Looked up from germline, CDR1 is MNHEY and CDR2 is SMNVEV (reference sequence). The CDR3 has 16 amino acids. Losses at the gene ends were 3 bases for V and 5 bases for J; bases not matched to a gene: 9. The CDR3 nucleotides read TGTGCCAGCAGTTTGAGATCGGGAGGCCTAACCGGGGAGCTGTTTTTT. Encoded protein: CASSLRSGGLTGELFF.

The table lists this clonotype with a few counts. The chain uses TRBV7-2 and TRBJ1-1; D unresolved. The CDR3 is 16 amino acids. Germline-derived CDR1 and CDR2 are SGHTA and FQGNSA. Trimming pared 0 bases from V and 0 bases from J, leaving 11 bases between. CDR3 sequence reads: CASSLAASVLNTEAFF. Here the CDR3 DNA reads TGTGCCAGCAGCTTAGCGGCTTCTGTTCTGAACACTGAAGCTTTCTTT.

For this clonotype: A much larger clonotype is one base distant, so this may be a read error. The CDR3 carries no conserved terminal phenylalanine or tryptophan, so it likely arises from a read error. This chain connects TRBV20-1 to TRBJ1-4; D uncertain. This CDR3 comprises 15 residues. Germline V lookup: CDR1 DFQATT, CDR2 SNEGSKA (reference sequence). V lost 0 bases, J lost 5 bases, and 13 bases lay in between. The CDR3 DNA is TGCAGTGCTAGAGACCCCAACAGTCACAATGAAAAACTGTTTCTT. This encodes CSARDPNSHNEKLFL.

This clonotype was detected ten times or more. The genes are TRBV2 and TRBJ2-5, with 7 bases identical to TRBD1. Germline V lookup: CDR1 SNHLY, CDR2 FYNNEI. The ends lost 6 bases at V and 2 bases at J; junction bases unmatched: 9. The CDR3 runs 15 residues. The CDR3 bases are TGTGCCAGCAGAGAGGGACAGCATCCTCAAGAGACCCAGTACTTC. Its protein product is CASREGQHPQETQYF.

This clonotype has more than one count but fewer than ten. The rearrangement joins TRBV7-8 to TRBJ2-7, with 9 positions matching TRBD2. Per the germline V gene, CDR1 is SGHVS and CDR2 is FQNEAQ. With 0 bases clipped from V and 2 bases from J, the junction kept 5 bases outside the gene matches. CDR3 length: 16 residues. The CDR3 region is CASSLAGRLAAYEQYF. CDR3 DNA: TGTGCCAGCAGCTTAGCAGGAAGACTAGCGGCCTACGAGCAGTACTTC.

In this sample, this clonotype turned up many times. V gene TRBV2 combines with J gene TRBJ1-3; 8 bases line up with TRBD1. The germline V gene encodes CDR1 SNHLY and CDR2 FYNNEI. Germline trimming cut 8 bases from V and 0 bases from J; bases unmatched to any gene: 3. There are 14 residues in the CDR3. CDR3 protein: CASHDRGSGNTIYF. CDR3 in DNA: TGTGCCAGCCACGACAGGGGCTCTGGAAACACCATATATTTT.

This chain uses TRBV5-1 with TRBJ1-1, with 8 positions matching TRBD1. This CDR3 contains 12 residues. Germline V gives CDR1 SGHRS, CDR2 YFSETQ. The V segment lost 6 bases and the J segment 7 bases; nucleotides outside the gene matches: 5. CDR3 DNA sequence: TGCGCCAGCAAAGGACAGGGCAATGAAGCTTTCTTT. It is translated as CASKGQGNEAFF.

The V call is TRBV6-1, the J call TRBJ1-3; D gene unclear. Germline-derived CDR1 and CDR2 are MNHNS and SASEGT. The CDR3 contains 15 residues. The ends were cut back, 2 bases at V and 4 bases at J, with 12 bases in the middle. The CDR3 DNA follows: TGTGCCAGCAGTGAATCGCAGTCGTACGGAAACACCATATATTTT. Its translation is CASSESQSYGNTIYF.

This chain joins TRBV11-2 and TRBJ2-2; D tentatively fits TRBD1 or TRBD2 (6 bases each). The V end was cut by 6 bases, the J end by 2 bases, with 13 bases between. Germline CDR1 is SGHAT and CDR2 is FQNNGV. CDR3 size: 15 residues. The CDR3 DNA reads as TGTGCCAGCAGGGCACAGGGAGGAAACACCGGGGAGCTGTTTTTT. As protein: CASRAQGGNTGELFF. Complete variable domain (other parts from reference TRBV11-2 and TRBJ2-2): EAGVAQSPRYKIIEKRQSVAFWCNPISGHATLYWYQQILGQGPKLLIQFQNNGVVDDSQLPKDRFSAERLKGVDSTLKIQPAKLEDSAVYLCASRAQGGNTGELFFGEGSRLTVL.

The chain joins TRBV24-1 to TRBJ2-2; 8 bases fit TRBD1. J lost 5 bases, V lost 5 bases, and 6 bases had no gene match. Per the germline V gene, CDR1 is KGHDR and CDR2 is SFDVKD. The CDR3 loop spans 15 amino acids. In DNA, the CDR3 is TGTGCCACCAGTGCCCAGGGGGCAGTGACCGGGGAGCTGTTTTTT. This encodes CATSAQGAVTGELFF.

The chain has TRBV7-9 and TRBJ2-2; D is possibly TRBD1 or TRBD2 (5 bases each). The CDR3 extends over 15 amino acids. Trimming removed 2 bases at V and 4 bases at J, with 11 bases between. Germline assignment: CDR1 SEHNR and CDR2 FQNEAQ (reference sequence). The CDR3 coding sequence is TGTGCCAGCAGCTTATTGGGGGATGGCACCGGGGAGCTGTTTTTT. It is translated as CASSLLGDGTGELFF.

This clonotype was seen many times. The rearrangement links TRBV15 to TRBJ2-6; D unresolved. This CDR3 comprises 14 residues. With 8 bases removed from V and 0 bases from J, the gap between germline ends came to 8 bases. CDR1 is LNHNV, CDR2 YYDKDF, per germline (reference sequence). For the CDR3, the DNA is TGTGCCACCGGCCATGGCTCTGGGGCCAACGTCCTGACTTTC. Protein: CATGHGSGANVLTF.

This clonotype was counted at least ten times. The DNA of the CDR3 is TGTGCCAGCAAAACAGGGGCCCAAGAGACCCAGTACTTC. This encodes CASKTGAQETQYF. The J gene is TRBJ2-5, the V gene TRBV7-9; 7 positions agree with TRBD1. The V gene's germline CDR1 is SEHNR and CDR2 FQNEAQ (reference sequence). J was trimmed by 1 base and V by 7 bases; bases with no gene match: 3. This CDR3 region has 13 residues. Combining the CDR3 with reference TRBV7-9 and TRBJ2-5 gives the whole variable domain DTGVSQNPRHKITKRGQNVTFRCDPISEHNRLYWYRQTLGQGPEFLTYFQNEAQLEKSRLLSDRFSAERPKGSFSTLEIQRTEQGDSAMYLCASKTGAQETQYFGPGTRLLVL.

This clonotype was counted between two and nine times. This chain connects TRBV19 to TRBJ1-1; 11 nucleotides line up with TRBD1. With V trimmed by 6 bases and J by 3 bases, 12 bases remained unmatched. This CDR3 is built from 17 residues. CDR1 and CDR2 from the germline V gene are LNHDA and SQIVND (reference sequence). The CDR3 region is CASRRLGQGVKDTEAFF. CDR3 coding DNA: TGTGCCAGTAGACGACTGGGACAGGGGGTTAAGGACACTGAAGCTTTCTTT. Complete variable domain (other parts from reference TRBV19 and TRBJ1-1): DGGITQSPKYLFRKEGQNVTLSCEQNLNHDAMYWYRQDPGQGLRLIYYSQIVNDFQKGDIAEGYSVSREKKESFPLTVTSAQKNPTAFYLCASRRLGQGVKDTEAFFGQGTRLTVV.

At least ten counts were recorded for this clonotype. The genes are TRBV28 and TRBJ2-5; maybe TRBD2 (6 bases). Germline V gene lookup returns CDR1 MDHEN and CDR2 SYDVKM. V was cut by 5 bases and J by 5 bases, with 24 bases left in between. The CDR3 contains 17 residues. The CDR3 coding sequence is TGTGCCAGCAGTCCAGCCGCCTGGGGGGTAAAGGAGGAGACCCAGTACTTC. It encodes CASSPAAWGVKEETQYF.